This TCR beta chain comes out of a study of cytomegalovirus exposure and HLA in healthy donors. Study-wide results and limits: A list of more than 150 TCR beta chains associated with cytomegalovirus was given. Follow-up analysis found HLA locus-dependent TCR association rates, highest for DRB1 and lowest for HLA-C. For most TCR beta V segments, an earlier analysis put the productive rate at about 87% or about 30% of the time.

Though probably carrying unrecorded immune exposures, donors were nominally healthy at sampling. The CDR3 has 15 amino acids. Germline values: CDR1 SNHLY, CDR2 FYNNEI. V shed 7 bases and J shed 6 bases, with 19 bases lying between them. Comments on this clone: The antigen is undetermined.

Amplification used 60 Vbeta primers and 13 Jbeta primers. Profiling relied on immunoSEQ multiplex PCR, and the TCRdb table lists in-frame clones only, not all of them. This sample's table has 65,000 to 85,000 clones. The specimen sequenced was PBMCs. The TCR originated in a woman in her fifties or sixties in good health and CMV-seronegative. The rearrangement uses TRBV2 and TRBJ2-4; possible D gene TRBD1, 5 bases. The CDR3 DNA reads TGTGCCAGCAAGACTCAGGGTCTGGACCGAAACATTCAGTACTTC. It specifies CASKTQGLDRNIQYF.